This entry describes one T cell receptor (beta chain). This clone was seen a single time. Its binding antigen is unknown. Within one base of it there is no much larger clone, and no base qualities were kept. The donors belonged to the validation cohort of around 120 subjects, which was separate from the approximately 610-subject first cohort. This record belongs to a study of cytomegalovirus exposure and HLA in healthy donors (dated by TCRdb to 2015 to 2018). For the wider study: A later analysis indicated that the 110 or so validation repertoires were generated on the platform also employed for the roughly 650 repertoires of the first cohort. High-throughput TCR immunosequencing, statistical association of individual TCRs with disease status, and machine learning were combined to predict cytomegalovirus infection status. Besides the first cohort of roughly 660 subjects, a separate validation cohort made up of 120 different subjects was used. The study aimed to test whether signatures of past pathogen exposure could be identified by cataloging public T cell receptors. Overall study outcomes, separate from this receptor: The study listed approximately 150 TCR beta chains as associated with cytomegalovirus. Most TCR sequences were seen in very few donors, while some public TCRs were found in many individuals. A few of the identified cytomegalovirus-associated TCR beta chains were confirmed in vitro to be specific for cytomegalovirus antigens. Subsequent analysis determined that TCRs grouped into clusters in the first cohort also showed a tendency toward co-occurrence across the 120 validation repertoires, and 94% of cluster scores exceeded 0. It was suggested by the authors that the approach could potentially be generalized to other disease states and immunological phenotypes. All 120 repertoires were used to score co-occurrence in the validation cohort in a later analysis, because that analysis had no HLA typing for the cohort. Cytomegalovirus status was reported to be diagnosed by the classifier with high specificity and sensitivity in both the original and validation cohorts.

Taken from the germline V gene, the CDR1 and CDR2 loops are SGHTA and FQGNSA. V is cut by 2 bases and J by 2 bases, and the space between the germline ends is 9 bases. Including the terminal cysteine and phenylalanine, the CDR3 comprises 15 residues. Solely the CDR3 DNA is kept, with 45 bases framed from the first base. The method was the immunoSEQ multiplex PCR assay. In the original analysis: To diagnose cytomegalovirus status from the catalog of TCR beta chain sequences, a statistical classification framework was built. TCRdb re-hosts the immuneACCESS table, in-frame sequences only. Its copies lack some clones; in the studies checked, an unresolved V gene accounts for under half of them, and the cause for the rest is not known. D and trimming were read from the DNA, whereas the V and J calls and clone size are those reported in that table. The table for this sample lists around 300,000 clones; 65% to 90% of them were counted only once. The leading ten clones occupy 0.9% to 1.1% of the sample.

The material sequenced was PBMCs. The receptor was derived from a woman between 18 and 29 years old in good health and CMV-seronegative. The chain joins TRBV7-2 to TRBJ2-2; TRBD2 is perhaps the D gene, given 5 matching bases. The CDR3 sequence is CASSLQGSNTGELFF. The DNA is TGTGCCAGCAGCTTACAAGGGAGCAACACCGGGGAGCTGTTTTTT.